This TCR beta chain appears in the sequencing data of a study of sequential checkpoint blockade in melanoma (dated by TCRdb to the late 2010s). Broadly, across the study: In a 1:1 randomization, patients received either first-line nivolumab then ipilimumab (arm A) or ipilimumab then nivolumab (arm B). Maintenance nivolumab came after each of the two trial sequences. Beyond this particular receptor, the publication reports: Larger, independent patient cohorts are needed to validate the response-prediction model that combines TCR metrics and mutation burden.

Regarding this clone: The specificity of this receptor is unknown. There are no base qualities to consult, and no much larger clone falls within one base.

TCRbeta CDR3 regions were immunosequenced from genomic DNA with the immunoSEQ Assay. Before high-throughput sequencing, the genomic DNA was amplified using bias-controlled multiplex PCR. As for how the authors treated the data: To quantify the absolute abundance of each unique TCRbeta CDR3 region, the sequences were collapsed and filtered. Clonality, defined as 1 minus Pielou's evenness, was calculated using only productive rearrangements. A previously published method was used to identify clones with significantly greater frequencies in on-treatment samples than in baseline samples. Drawn from immuneACCESS, this table holds only the in-frame rearrangements with V and J called that TCRdb kept. Clones are partly lost; checked studies trace under half to an unresolved V gene and leave the rest unexplained. From that table come the V and J calls and clone size; the DNA was used to work out D and trimming. This sample is represented by over 15,000 clones; around 80% of them were singletons. The leading ten clones occupy approximately 10% of the sample.

This specimen's treatment or condition label, interpreted: randomized to nivolumab then ipilimumab (arm A) or the reverse (arm B). No trial patient had received prior DNA-damaging chemotherapy. Live CD3+CD8+ cells negative for CD19 and CD56 were sorted from thawed PBMCs on a FACS Aria II flow cytometer. Samples were obtained from patients with melanoma enrolled in CheckMate 064, a randomized, open-label phase II trial of sequential checkpoint blockade. Peripheral blood mononuclear cells were collected by leukapheresis, purified using Ficoll-Paque, and frozen in human serum containing about 10% DMSO. Immediately after sorting, the purity of the sorted blood CD3+CD8+ cells was confirmed to be >98%, and DNA was then extracted. This specimen was CD8+ T cells sorted from blood (inferred from file names), taken from a patient given nivolumab and ipilimumab in sequence. This TCR came from a human donor with melanoma.

The sequence in DNA is TGTGCCAGTAGCTACGGACAGGATAGCAATCAGCCCCAGCATTTT. Its amino acids are CASSYGQDSNQPQHF. The chain links TRBV19 with TRBJ1-5; 7 junctional bases match TRBD1. CDR3 length: 15 amino acids, cysteine to phenylalanine. Only the CDR3 DNA is retained, 45 bases long and in frame from the first base. V is trimmed back by 6 bases and J by 0 bases, and the junction contains 5 bases that no gene match accounts for. Taken from the germline V gene (reference sequence), the CDR1 and CDR2 loops are LNHDA and SQIVND.